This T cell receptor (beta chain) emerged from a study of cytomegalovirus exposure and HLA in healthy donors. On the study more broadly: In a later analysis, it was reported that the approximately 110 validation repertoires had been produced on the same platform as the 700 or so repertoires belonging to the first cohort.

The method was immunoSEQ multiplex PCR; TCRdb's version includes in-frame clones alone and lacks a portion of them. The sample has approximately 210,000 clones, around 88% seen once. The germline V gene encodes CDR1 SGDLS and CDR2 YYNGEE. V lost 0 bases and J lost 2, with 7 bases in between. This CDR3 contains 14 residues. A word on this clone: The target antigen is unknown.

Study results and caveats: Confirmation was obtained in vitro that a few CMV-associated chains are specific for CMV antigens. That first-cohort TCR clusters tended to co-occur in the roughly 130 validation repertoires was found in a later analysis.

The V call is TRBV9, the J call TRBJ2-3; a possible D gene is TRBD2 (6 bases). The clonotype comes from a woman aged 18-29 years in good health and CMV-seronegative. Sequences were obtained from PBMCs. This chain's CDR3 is CASSVAGVTDTQYF. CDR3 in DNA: TGTGCCAGCAGCGTAGCGGGAGTCACAGATACGCAGTATTTT.